Sequencing of this T cell receptor (beta chain) was carried out in a study of identifying expanded T cells in peripheral blood (dated 2019 in TCRdb). Describing the broader study: Separate aliquots of the same genomic DNA pool were sequenced to produce technical replicates, and four replicates were compared in pairs. The investigation overall reported the following: It was expected by the authors that biological variance in healthy repertoires might increase further over much longer intervals, such as months to years. The beta-binomial model significantly reduced the number of clones called differentially abundant and the false-positive rate across all healthy-donor time intervals. The binomial model flagged approximately 1.2 differentially abundant clones between technical replicates, compared with 15 to 17 over two weeks and 19 over about 4 weeks. In all healthy donors, the variance in clone template counts between samples taken two to three weeks apart rose significantly as total template count increased.

With regard to this clone: Its antigen remains undetermined. It has no much larger one-base neighbor in the sample; base qualities were not kept.

During the collection period, no immune events, such as infections, were documented for the healthy donors. Blood repertoires from healthy donors were used as a training cohort for calibrating time-dependent variance in a beta-binomial model of differential abundance of T-cell clones. The training cohort was composed of 10 or so healthy donors, 3 female and 7 male. An age range of roughly 29 to 65 years, with an average of about 45 years, was recorded for the donors. Whole blood, obtained from a commercial supplier, was collected from each healthy donor at three time points spaced about 2 weeks apart. Genomic DNA was extracted from unsorted whole blood for immunosequencing. The immunoSEQ Assay, which relies on bias-controlled multiplex PCR amplification of genomic DNA, was used to profile TCRbeta CDR3 regions. On the study's bioinformatics: The absolute abundance of each unique TCRbeta CDR3 region was quantified after sequences were collapsed and filtered. Two models were used to test differential abundance: a binomial model (Fisher-equivalent) and a beta-binomial model that adds time-dependent variance fitted from healthy donors. Clones with fewer than 5 combined templates were removed, and differential abundance was called for clones with a Benjamini-Hochberg FDR below 0.01. Using the form v = (b*log(k)+a)^2, the beta-binomial variance was modeled as a function of the total template count across the two samples. The table was pulled from immuneACCESS by TCRdb, which kept in-frame rearrangements only. Such tables lose some clones; where checked, under half of the loss comes from unresolved V genes, and the rest has no known cause. That table is the source of V, J and clone size, and D and trimming were worked out from the DNA. Within this sample are approximately 59,000 clones, with more than 70% of them counted one time only. Clones ranked in the top ten supply 3.6% of the sample.

V ends up 0 bases short and J 3 bases short, with an unmatched junction base count of 6. Per the germline V gene, SGHRS is the CDR1 and YFSETQ is the CDR2. The CDR3 runs 17 amino acids, cysteine and phenylalanine included. Only the CDR3 DNA stays, 51 bases, in frame from base 1. The sample consisted of blood. The sequence came from a person aged 18 to 75 in good health. The sequence is built from TRBV5-1 and TRBJ2-3, and 11 junction bases match TRBD2. Here the CDR3 is given as CASSLGIIAGGTDTQYF. The nucleotide sequence is given as TGCGCCAGCAGCTTGGGGATCATAGCGGGAGGGACAGATACGCAGTATTTT.